This entry lists 11 T cell receptor beta chains sequenced from one sample in a study of CD8+CD57+ T cells in acquired aplastic anemia. Template material for TCR beta VDJ and CDR3 profiling consisted of genomic DNA. TCRdb passed the reads through MiXCR, listing each CDR3 protein once. The table has just over 400,000 distinct CDR3 sequences, around 72% seen once. The sample taken for sequencing was sorted CD4+, CD8+, or CD8+CD57+ T cells (not recorded which) from PBMCs. These receptors were obtained from a human donor in good health, serving as a control.

To note about this clonotype: A junction end diverges from the germline sequence, so it may reflect a read error. The chain links TRBV9 to TRBJ2-5; D ambiguous. Germline V lookup: CDR1 SGDLS, CDR2 YYNGEE. CDR3 length: 15 amino acids. The CDR3: CASSERAGESETQYF. CDR3 DNA sequence: TGTGCCAGCAGCGAACGGGCTGGCGAATCGGAGACACAGTACTTC.

This clonotype appeared a few times. The rearrangement links TRBV29-1 to TRBJ2-7; 7 bases are shared with TRBD1. J was trimmed by 2 bases and V by 5 bases; bases with no gene match: 6. Germline CDR1 is SQVTM and CDR2 is ANQGSEA. CDR3 length: 13 amino acids. In nucleotides, the CDR3 is TGCAGCGTTCCAGACAGGGAAACCTACGAGCAGTACTTC. Its translation is CSVPDRETYEQYF.

The chain has TRBV25-1 and TRBJ2-1; the D call may be TRBD1 or TRBD2 (5 bases each). V gave up 6 bases and J gave up 4 bases, with 16 bases separating them. This CDR3 spans 15 amino acids. Germline CDR1 MGHDK, CDR2 SYGVNS. CDR3 amino acids: CASSEPGAAYNEQFF. The DNA of the CDR3 is TGTGCCAGCAGCGAACCCGGGGCGGCTTACAATGAGCAGTTCTTC.

V and J are TRBV5-1 and TRBJ2-1, with D possibly being TRBD1 or TRBD2 (7 bases each). The CDR3 runs 15 residues. The V end was cut by 4 bases, the J end by 6 bases, with 17 bases between. Germline values: CDR1 SGHRS, CDR2 YFSETQ. The CDR3 region is CASSQGSGGANEQFF. DNA of the CDR3: TGCGCCAGCAGCCAGGGCTCAGGGGGGGCCAATGAGCAGTTCTTC.

CDR3: CSASPTSGGFDEQFF. CDR3 sequence (DNA): TGCAGTGCTAGCCCGACTAGCGGGGGGTTCGATGAGCAGTTCTTC. This chain uses TRBV20-1 with TRBJ2-1; 13 nucleotides agree with TRBD2. Germline lookup yields CDR1 DFQATT and CDR2 SNEGSKA (reference sequence). The CDR3 length is 15 residues. With 3 bases clipped from V and 8 bases from J, the junction kept 7 bases outside the gene matches.

This chain uses TRBV20-1 with TRBJ2-1; TRBD2 might be the D (5 bases). The germline gives CDR1 DFQATT, CDR2 SNEGSKA (reference sequence). The V end lost 3 bases, the J end lost 7 bases, and 13 bases lay between the germline ends. The CDR3 is 13 residues long. CDR3 nucleotide sequence: TGCAGTGCTAGGAGCGGCGGGCAAAATGAGCAGTTCTTC. This codes for CSARSGGQNEQFF.

V and J are TRBV7-9 and TRBJ2-5, with 8 bases fitting TRBD2. This CDR3 comprises 16 residues. V lost 7 bases to trimming and J lost 11 bases; unmatched junction nucleotides: 21. Looked up from germline, CDR1 is SEHNR and CDR2 is FQNEAQ (reference sequence). The CDR3 region is CASTEYSGSNQHQQYF. CDR3 DNA sequence: TGTGCCAGCACCGAGTACAGCGGGAGCAATCAGCACCAGCAGTACTTC.

This clonotype was seen only a few times. This sequence joins TRBV5-6 and TRBJ2-7; 13 bases fit TRBD2. Trimming at V came to 4 bases and at J to 7 bases, leaving 8 bases not matched to a gene. CDR3 length: 15 residues. CDR1 and CDR2 (germline): SGHDT, YYEEEE. CDR3 DNA: TGTGCCAGCAGCCGCGGACTAGCGGGGGTGGGTGAGCAGTACTTC. Amino acids: CASSRGLAGVGEQYF.

This clonotype was counted a few times. A much bigger clone sits one base away, suggesting this may be a read error. The V call is TRBV10-2, the J call TRBJ1-1; D remains ambiguous. The CDR3 has 15 residues. Germline V CDR1 and CDR2: WSHSY, SAAADI. CDR3 sequence: CASSDSLEGNAEAFF. In DNA form, the CDR3 reads TGCGCCAGCAGTGACTCCCTGGAAGGGAACGCTGAAGCTTTCTTT.

Turning to this clonotype: The conserved phenylalanine or tryptophan normally closing the CDR3 is absent here, so this likely arose from a read error. It is unclear where the CDR3 begins or ends on the DNA, so no DNA is shown, and the CDR3 is as TCRdb lists it. The chain couples TRBV10-3 to TRBJ2-5; the D call of TRBD2 is as the table states it, not checked on the DNA. Including both end residues, the CDR3 is 15 amino acids long. Germline loops: CDR1 ENHRY, CDR2 SYGVKD. CDR3 loop: CAISAGSSRGEFFDP.

V and J are TRBV7-2 and TRBJ1-2, with D uncertain. Germline V gene lookup returns CDR1 SGHTA and CDR2 FQGNSA. This CDR3 spans 16 amino acids. Deletions cut 1 base from V and 10 bases from J, with 22 bases between. CDR3 coding DNA: TGTGCCAGCAGCTTAGTTCTCCAAGAGACCCAGTACTTCTACACCTTC. Amino acids: CASSLVLQETQYFYTF. Full variable domain (remainder filled in from reference TRBV7-2 and TRBJ1-2): GAGVSQSPSNKVTEKGKDVELRCDPISGHTALYWYRQSLGQGLEFLIYFQGNSAPDKSGLPSDRFSAERTGGSVSTLTIQRTQQEDSAVYLCASSLVLQETQYFYTFGSGTRLTVV.